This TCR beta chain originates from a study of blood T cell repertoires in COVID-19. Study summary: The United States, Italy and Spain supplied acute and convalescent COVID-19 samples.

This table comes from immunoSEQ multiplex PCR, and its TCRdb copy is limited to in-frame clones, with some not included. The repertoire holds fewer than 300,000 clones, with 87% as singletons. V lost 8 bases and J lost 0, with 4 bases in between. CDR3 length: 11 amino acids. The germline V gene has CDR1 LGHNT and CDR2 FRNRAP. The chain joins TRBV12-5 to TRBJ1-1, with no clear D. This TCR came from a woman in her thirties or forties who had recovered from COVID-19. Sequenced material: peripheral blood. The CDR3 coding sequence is TGTGCTAGTTCAGTGAACACTGAAGCTTTCTTT. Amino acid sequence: CASSVNTEAFF.